These T cell receptor beta chains were read from a single sample in a study of blood T cells in healthy people across ages. TCRdb fed the 5' RACE reads into MiXCR, producing one record per CDR3 protein. Among approximately 700,000 distinct CDR3 sequences, about 30% were seen once, and the ten largest hold approximately 15%. Input material: blood. The receptors stem from a woman of 80 years or more in good health. CDR3s include the opening cysteine and the closing phenylalanine or tryptophan.

J	V	CDR3
TRBJ2-5	TRBV6-6	CASSYSLTDSQETQYF
TRBJ2-1	TRBV4-2	CASSQEDRNEQFF
-	TRBV19	CASTLGRGYQETQFF
TRBJ2-1	TRBV20-1	CSADPPKPNNEQFF
TRBJ1-2	TRBV5-1	CASSADSTNYGYTF
TRBJ2-5	TRBV5-6	CASSPLMKQQETQYF
TRBJ2-5	TRBV7-8	CASSPQGAVRETQYF
TRBJ2-5	TRBV20-1	CSAFPGWETQYF
TRBJ1-2	TRBV7-2	CASSLKAGDGYTF
TRBJ2-5	TRBV20-1	CSASLTSGVETQYF
TRBJ2-1	TRBV20-1	CSAHTGRGLSNEQFF
TRBJ2-3	TRBV5-1	CASSLAPHRPDTQYF
TRBJ2-5	TRBV5-1	CASSLVGAGLQETQYF
TRBJ1-2	TRBV6-2/TRBV6-3	CASGYSPWTGQGTHYGYTF
TRBJ1-6	TRBV5-4	CASSPGGPNSPLHF
TRBJ1-1	TRBV5-1	CASRSPGVAEAFF
TRBJ2-1	TRBV5-8	CASSLGLASNEQFF
TRBJ2-3	TRBV20-1	CSARDRGQGLTDTQYF
TRBJ2-3	TRBV7-9	CASGQADTQYF
TRBJ2-3	TRBV6-1	CASTRGDRPGADTQYF
TRBJ1-2	TRBV27	CASSADRDRVYGYTF
TRBJ2-3	TRBV7-2	CASSPRGGGGNTQYF
TRBJ1-1	TRBV6-2/TRBV6-3	CASSDTGARNTEAFF
TRBJ2-5	TRBV20-1	CSAAGGRQETQYF
TRBJ2-1	TRBV7-9	CASSSLVLAGGPNSYNEQFF
TRBJ1-1	TRBV27	CASIRSTGLNTEAFF
TRBJ1-1	TRBV29-1	CSVYYRGAEAFF
TRBJ2-1	TRBV6-5	CAISGGGSTGNEQFF
TRBJ1-1	TRBV6-5	CASSYGLRDTEAFF
TRBJ2-1	TRBV20-1	CSAREGGGAYNEQFF
TRBJ1-5	TRBV15	CATARTALWPQHF
TRBJ2-5	TRBV28	CASSRKWEQYF
TRBJ2-3	TRBV9	CASSVARDRISTDTQYF
TRBJ2-7	TRBV6-2/TRBV6-3	CASADGYEQYF
TRBJ2-3	TRBV4-2	CASSQERLAGGVPQYF
TRBJ1-3	TRBV20-1	CSARDIGGDGNTIYF
TRBJ2-7	TRBV25-1	CASSPGTSAYEQYF
TRBJ2-2	TRBV15	CATSSPWGGSTGELFF
TRBJ2-7	TRBV28	CASRGWGQRYEQYF
TRBJ2-7	TRBV5-1	CASSLVATAEQYF
TRBJ1-5	TRBV6-2/TRBV6-3	CASKGQINQPQHF
TRBJ2-2	TRBV7-2	CASSPYTGELFF
TRBJ2-5	TRBV20-1	CSAGFAGGQETQYF
TRBJ1-1	TRBV29-1	CSVRDTEAFF